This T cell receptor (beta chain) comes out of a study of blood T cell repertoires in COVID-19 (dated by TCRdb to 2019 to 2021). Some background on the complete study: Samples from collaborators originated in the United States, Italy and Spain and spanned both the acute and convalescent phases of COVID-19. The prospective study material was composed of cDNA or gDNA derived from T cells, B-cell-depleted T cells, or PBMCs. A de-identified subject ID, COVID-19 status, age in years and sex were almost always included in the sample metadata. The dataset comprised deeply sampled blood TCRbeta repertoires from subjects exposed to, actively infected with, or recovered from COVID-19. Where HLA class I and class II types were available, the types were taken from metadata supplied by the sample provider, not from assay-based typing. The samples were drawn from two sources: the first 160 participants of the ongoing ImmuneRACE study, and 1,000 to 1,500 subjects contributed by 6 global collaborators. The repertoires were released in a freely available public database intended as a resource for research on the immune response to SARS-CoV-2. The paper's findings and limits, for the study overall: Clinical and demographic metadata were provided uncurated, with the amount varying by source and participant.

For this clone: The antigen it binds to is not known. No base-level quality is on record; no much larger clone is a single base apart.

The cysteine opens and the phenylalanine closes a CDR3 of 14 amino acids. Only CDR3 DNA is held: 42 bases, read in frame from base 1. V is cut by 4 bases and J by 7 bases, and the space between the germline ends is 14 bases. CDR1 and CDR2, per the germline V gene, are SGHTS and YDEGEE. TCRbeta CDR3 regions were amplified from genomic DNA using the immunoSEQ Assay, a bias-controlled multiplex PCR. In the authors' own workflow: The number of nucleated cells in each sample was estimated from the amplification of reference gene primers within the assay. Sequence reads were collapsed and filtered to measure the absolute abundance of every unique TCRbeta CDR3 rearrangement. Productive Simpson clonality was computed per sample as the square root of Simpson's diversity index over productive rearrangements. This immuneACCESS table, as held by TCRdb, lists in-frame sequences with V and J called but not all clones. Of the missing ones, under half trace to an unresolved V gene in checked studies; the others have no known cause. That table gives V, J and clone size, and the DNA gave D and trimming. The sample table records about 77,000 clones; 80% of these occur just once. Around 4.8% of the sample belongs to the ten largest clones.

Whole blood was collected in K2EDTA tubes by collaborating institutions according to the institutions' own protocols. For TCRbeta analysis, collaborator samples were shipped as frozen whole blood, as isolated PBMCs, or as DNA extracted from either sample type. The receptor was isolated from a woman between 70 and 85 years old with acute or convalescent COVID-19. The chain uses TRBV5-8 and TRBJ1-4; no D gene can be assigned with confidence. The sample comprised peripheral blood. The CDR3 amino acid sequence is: CASSRTRVAEKLFF. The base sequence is TGTGCCAGCAGCCGGACGAGGGTAGCTGAAAAACTGTTTTTT.